The clone carrying this TCR beta chain is medium-sized by share. No antigen is known for it. J was trimmed by 7 bases and V by 3 bases; bases with no gene match: 5. Per the germline V gene, CDR1 is MGHDK and CDR2 is SYGVNS. The CDR3 is made up of 13 amino acids. This sample stems from a study of blood T cells in healthy people across ages. General study points: Those diversity estimates obtained from one million T cells were thought to be underestimates. Age advanced and TCR beta diversity per million T cells fell, roughly linearly.

The people who gave samples were healthy Caucasians from Russia, aged 6 to 90. Primers used in a second PCR of about 6 to 11 cycles were a sample-barcoded 5' primer and a J-beta primer mix. A template-switch adaptor that had 12 random nucleotides put a tag on each cDNA molecule. From the 5' RACE reads, TCRdb called clonotypes with MiXCR, one entry per CDR3 protein. The table records some 640,000 distinct CDR3 sequences, roughly 30% of them present only once. Sequenced material: blood. V and J are TRBV25-1 and TRBJ2-7; 8 nucleotides match TRBD2. The clonotype was recovered from a woman older than 75 in good health. CDR3 sequence (DNA): TGTGCCAGCAGTGATCGGGGGGGTTGGGAGCAGTACTTC. It codes for CASSDRGGWEQYF.